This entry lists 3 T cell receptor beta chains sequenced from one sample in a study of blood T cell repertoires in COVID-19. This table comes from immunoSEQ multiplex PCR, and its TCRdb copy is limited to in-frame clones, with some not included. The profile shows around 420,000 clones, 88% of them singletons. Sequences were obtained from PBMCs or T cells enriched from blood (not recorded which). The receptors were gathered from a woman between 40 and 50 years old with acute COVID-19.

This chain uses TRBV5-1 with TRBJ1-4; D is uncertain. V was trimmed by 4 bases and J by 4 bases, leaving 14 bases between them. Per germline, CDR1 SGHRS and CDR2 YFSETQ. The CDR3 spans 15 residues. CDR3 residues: CASSVQGLYNEKLFF. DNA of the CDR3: TGCGCCAGCAGCGTACAAGGACTGTATAATGAAAAACTGTTTTTT.

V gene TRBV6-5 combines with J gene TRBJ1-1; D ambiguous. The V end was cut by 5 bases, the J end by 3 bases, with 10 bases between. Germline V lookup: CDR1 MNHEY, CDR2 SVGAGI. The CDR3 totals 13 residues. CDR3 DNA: TGTGCCAGCAGTACAGCGGAATACACTGAAGCTTTCTTT. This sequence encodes CASSTAEYTEAFF.

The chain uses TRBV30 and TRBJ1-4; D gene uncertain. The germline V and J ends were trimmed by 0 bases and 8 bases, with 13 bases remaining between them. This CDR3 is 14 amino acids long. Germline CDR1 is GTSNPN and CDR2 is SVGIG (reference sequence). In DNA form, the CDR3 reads TGTGCCTGGAGTGTACGGGAGCGGGGAGAAAAACTGTTTTTT. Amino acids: CAWSVRERGEKLFF. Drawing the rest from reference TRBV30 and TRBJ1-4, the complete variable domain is SQTIHQWPATLVQPVGSPLSLECTVEGTSNPNLYWYRQAAGRGLQLLFYSVGIGQISSEVPQNLSASRPQDRQFILSSKKLLLSDSGFYLCAWSVRERGEKLFFGSGTQLSVL.